This is a list of T cell receptor beta chains from one sample in a study of CD8 T cells in Susac syndrome. TCRdb processed the immunoSEQ multiplex PCR reads anew with MiXCR; each CDR3 protein has one entry. The table lists some 450,000 distinct CDR3 sequences, approximately 85% of them singletons. Sequenced material: CD8+ T cells from PBMCs. These receptors were taken from a human donor with multiple sclerosis. Both conserved end residues are part of each CDR3. The order of the fields is clone size, CDR3 length, D gene, J gene, V gene, CDR3 DNA, CDR3 protein. D genes are given only for firm matches. Size is stated for part of the rows, as once, few or many counts, or as a class when the clone is expanded.

>-|14|-|TRBJ2-7|TRBV27
TGTGCCAGCAGTTTAAGGGGCACTAACCACGAGCAGTACTTC
CASSLRGTNHEQYF
>-|16|TRBD2|TRBJ2-7|TRBV6-6
TGTGCCAGCAGTTACTCGCGACTAGCGGGAGTAGACGAGCAGTACTTC
CASSYSRLAGVDEQYF
>-|16|TRBD2|TRBJ2-2|TRBV6-2/TRBV6-3
TGTGCCAGCAGTTACAGAGCGGGGGCCAACACCGGGGAGCTGTTTTTT
CASSYRAGANTGELFF
>-|13|-|TRBJ2-1|TRBV2
TGTGCCAGCGAAGGGACCAATAGCGATGAGCAGTTCTTC
CASEGTNSDEQFF
>-|11|-|TRBJ2-2|TRBV19
TGTGCCAGTAGTATGGGGTGGGAGCTGTTTTTT
CASSMGWELFF
>-|17|-|TRBJ2-1|TRBV7-3
TGTGCCAGCAGAATTCACGGTCGCAGGAGCTCCTACAATGAGCAGTTCTTC
CASRIHGRRSSYNEQFF
>-|17|TRBD1|TRBJ2-6|TRBV27
TGTGCCAGCAGTCCGGGACAGGTGGAGGTTGGGGCCAACGTCCTGACTTTC
CASSPGQVEVGANVLTF
>once|13|-|TRBJ1-2|TRBV9
TGTGCCAGCAGCGATGGAATAGGAGAGGGCTACACCTTC
CASSDGIGEGYTF
>-|15|TRBD2|TRBJ2-1|TRBV25-1
TGTGCCAGCATTGGGACTAGCGGGGGTAGGGGTGAGCAGTTCTTC
CASIGTSGGRGEQFF
>-|14|-|TRBJ2-7|TRBV11-2
TGTGCCAGCAGTCCTCCCGGGAAACCCTACGAGCAGTACTTC
CASSPPGKPYEQYF
>-|12|-|TRBJ2-4|TRBV7-9
TGTGCCAGCAGCTTGTCCCAAAACATTCAGTACTTC
CASSLSQNIQYF
>-|14|-|TRBJ2-5|TRBV3-1
TGTGCCAGCAGCCAAGAGTGGGGCAGGGAGACCCAGTACTTC
CASSQEWGRETQYF
>-|13|TRBD1|TRBJ1-2|TRBV12-5
TGTGCTAGTGCTTTAGGGGGCTCCTATGGCTACACCTTC
CASALGGSYGYTF
>few|12|-|TRBJ2-2|TRBV5-4
TGTGCCAGCAGTTTATCATCCGGGGAGCTGTTTTTT
CASSLSSGELFF
>-|11|-|TRBJ1-2|TRBV6-1
TGTGCCAGCAGCGGGTACTATGGCTACACCTTC
CASSGYYGYTF
>few|11|-|TRBJ2-7|TRBV30
TGTGCCTGGAGTGATTCCTACGAGCAGTACTTC
CAWSDSYEQYF
>-|14|-|TRBJ2-3|TRBV12-3/TRBV12-4
TGTGCCAGCAGTCCATTATTAGCAGTAGATACGCAGTATTTT
CASSPLLAVDTQYF
>-|14|-|TRBJ1-1|TRBV5-1
TGCGCCAGCAGCTTGGTGGGGGGTTTCGATGAAGCTTTCTTT
CASSLVGGFDEAFF
>-|13|-|TRBJ2-7|TRBV20-1
TGCAGTGCTAGAGATAGACAGGACTACGAGCAGTACTTC
CSARDRQDYEQYF
>-|14|-|TRBJ1-2|TRBV5-5
TGTGCCAGCAGCTTGGGGACCCTTGGCTATGGCTACACCTTC
CASSLGTLGYGYTF
>few|14|-|TRBJ2-7|TRBV20-1
TGTAGTGCTAGAGGAGGGGCCGGCGACTACGAGCAGTACTTC
CSARGGAGDYEQYF
>-|13|-|TRBJ2-2|TRBV6-4
TGTGCCAGCAGTGATGTCGGCGGCGGGGAGCTGTTTTTT
CASSDVGGGELFF
>-|13|-|TRBJ2-3|TRBV24-1
TGTGCCACCAGTGGCCGCCTCACAGATACGCAGTATTTT
CATSGRLTDTQYF
>-|14|-|TRBJ1-5|TRBV12-3/TRBV12-4
TGTGCCAGCAGTCCGACAGGTAGCAATCAGCCCCAGCATTTT
CASSPTGSNQPQHF
>-|14|-|TRBJ1-5|TRBV6-2/TRBV6-3
TGTGCCAGCAGTCTCTTAGGGGGAGATCAGCCCCAGCATTTT
CASSLLGGDQPQHF
>-|17|TRBD2|TRBJ2-7|TRBV28
TGTGCCAGCAGTTTAAGAGTAGCGGGAGACCTCTCCTACGAGCAGTACTTC
CASSLRVAGDLSYEQYF
>-|13|-|TRBJ2-5|TRBV6-2/TRBV6-3
TGTGCCAGCACCTGGAGGGACCGCCAGACCCAGTACTTC
CASTWRDRQTQYF
>-|17|-|TRBJ1-5|TRBV7-6
TGTGCCAGCAGCCCCCTTTCCCGGGGAGGAAGCAATCAGCCCCAGCATTTT
CASSPLSRGGSNQPQHF
>-|16|-|TRBJ2-7|TRBV4-1
TGCGCCAGCAGCCAAGAACCAGGGGTTTGGGGTTACGAGCAGTACTTC
CASSQEPGVWGYEQYF
>-|14|TRBD1|TRBJ2-7|TRBV30
TGTGCCTGGACGCTGGGACAGGGCCGCTACGAGCAGTACTTC
CAWTLGQGRYEQYF
>-|14|-|TRBJ2-2|TRBV27
TGTGCCAGCAGTTCGAGGGGAAACACCGGGGAGCTGTTTTTT
CASSSRGNTGELFF
>-|13|-|TRBJ1-1|TRBV19
TGTGCCACCCTCTCGGTGGCGAACACTGAAGCTTTCTTT
CATLSVANTEAFF
>-|19|-|TRBJ2-2|TRBV4-1
TGCGCCAGCAGCCCCGCAGGATTTCCGGGACCTACGAACACCGGGGAGCTGTTTTTT
CASSPAGFPGPTNTGELFF
>-|13|-|TRBJ1-3|TRBV19
TGTGCCAGTAAGAGCATCTCTGGAAACACCATATATTTT
CASKSISGNTIYF
>-|13|-|TRBJ1-2|TRBV29-1
TGCAGCGTTGAGTCCGGGTTGGGGGATGGCTACACCTTC
CSVESGLGDGYTF
>-|14|-|TRBJ1-1|TRBV5-1
TGCGCCAGCAGCTTGGGGGCAGGGCCCACTGAAGCTTTCTTT
CASSLGAGPTEAFF
>-|15|-|TRBJ2-1|TRBV29-1
TGCAGCGTTGAATACCCGGGAGCCCTCTACAATGAGCAGTTCTTC
CSVEYPGALYNEQFF
>-|15|-|TRBJ1-2|TRBV5-4
TGTGCCAGCAGCTCCCTCGACCAGGGATGGGATGGCTACACCTTC
CASSSLDQGWDGYTF
>-|14|TRBD1|TRBJ2-7|TRBV6-2/TRBV6-3
TGTGCCAGCAGTTACTTAGGACAGGTCTACGAGCAGTACTTC
CASSYLGQVYEQYF
>-|13|-|TRBJ1-1|TRBV6-5
TGTGCCAGCAGTTACATCGGGGATACTGAAGCTTTCTTT
CASSYIGDTEAFF
>-|15|-|TRBJ2-3|TRBV27
TGTGCCAGCAGTTTTTCACGGGAGCCCACAGATACGCAGTATTTT
CASSFSREPTDTQYF
>-|15|TRBD2|TRBJ2-1|TRBV4-1
TGCGCCAGCAGCCAAGACGGACTAGACGGAGATGAGCAGTTCTTC
CASSQDGLDGDEQFF
>-|20|TRBD1|TRBJ1-1|TRBV4-1
TGCGCCAGCAGCCCCCACCTTTCCGGACAGGGACCCTTTATGAACACTGAAGCTTTCTTT
CASSPHLSGQGPFMNTEAFF
>-|12|-|TRBJ1-1|TRBV25-1
TGTGCCAGCACCGGGACTAACACTGAAGCTTTCTTT
CASTGTNTEAFF
>-|17|-|TRBJ2-3|TRBV6-2/TRBV6-3
TGTGCCAGCAGAACCAGAGTACTAGGCTCGGGCACAGATACGCAGTATTTT
CASRTRVLGSGTDTQYF
>-|19|-|TRBJ2-7|TRBV2
TGTGCCAGCAGCGACCGATGTTACCTGCCGTGGGGGATAACCTACGAGCAGTACTTC
CASSDRCYLPWGITYEQYF
>-|11|-|TRBJ1-1|TRBV30
TGTGCCTGGAGTTACCGTACTGAAGCTTTCTTT
CAWSYRTEAFF
>-|19|-|TRBJ2-1|TRBV3-1
TGTGCCAGCAGTCTTACCTTCTTCGGTCCGGGATTACACTTCAATGAGCAGTTCTTC
CASSLTFFGPGLHFNEQFF
>-|17|-|TRBJ2-6|TRBV14
TGTGCCAGCAGCCGATCTTGTTTTTGCTCTGGGGCCAACGTCCTGACTTTC
CASSRSCFCSGANVLTF